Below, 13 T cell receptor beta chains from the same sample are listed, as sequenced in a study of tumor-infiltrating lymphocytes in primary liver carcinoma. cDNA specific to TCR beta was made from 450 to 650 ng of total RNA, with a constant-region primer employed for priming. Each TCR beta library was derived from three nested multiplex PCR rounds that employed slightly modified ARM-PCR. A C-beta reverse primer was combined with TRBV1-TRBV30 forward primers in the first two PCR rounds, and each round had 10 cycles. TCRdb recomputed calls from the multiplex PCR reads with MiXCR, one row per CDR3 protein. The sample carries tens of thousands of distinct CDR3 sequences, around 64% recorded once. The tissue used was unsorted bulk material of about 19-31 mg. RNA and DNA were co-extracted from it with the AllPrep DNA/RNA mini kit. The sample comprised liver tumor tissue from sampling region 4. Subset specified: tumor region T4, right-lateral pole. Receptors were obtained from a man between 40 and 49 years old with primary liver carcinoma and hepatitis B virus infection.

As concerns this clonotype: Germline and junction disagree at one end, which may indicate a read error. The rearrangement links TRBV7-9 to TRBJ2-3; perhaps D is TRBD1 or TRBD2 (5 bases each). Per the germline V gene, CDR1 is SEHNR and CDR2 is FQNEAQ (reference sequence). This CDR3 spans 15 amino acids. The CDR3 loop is CAGSLRQRATDTQYF. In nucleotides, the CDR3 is TGTGCCGGCAGCCTAAGACAGAGGGCCACAGATACGCAGTATTTT.

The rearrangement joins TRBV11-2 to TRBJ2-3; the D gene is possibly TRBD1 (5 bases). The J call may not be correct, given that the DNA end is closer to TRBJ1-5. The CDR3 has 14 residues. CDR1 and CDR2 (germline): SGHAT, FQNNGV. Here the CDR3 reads CAGGAREPADTQHF. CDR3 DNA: TGTGCCGGAGGGGCACGGGAGCCAGCAGATACGCAGCATTTT.

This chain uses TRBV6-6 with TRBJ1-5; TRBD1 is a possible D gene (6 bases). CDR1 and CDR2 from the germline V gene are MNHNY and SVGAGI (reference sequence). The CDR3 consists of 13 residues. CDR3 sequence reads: CTNSRDNNQPQHF. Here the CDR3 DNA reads TGTACCAACAGTAGGGACAACAATCAGCCCCAGCATTTT.

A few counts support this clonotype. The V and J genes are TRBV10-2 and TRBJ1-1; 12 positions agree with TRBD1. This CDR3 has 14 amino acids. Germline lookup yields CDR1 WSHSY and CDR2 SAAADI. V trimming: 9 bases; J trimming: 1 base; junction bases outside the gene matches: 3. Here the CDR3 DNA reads TGCGCCAGGGGACAGGGGGCAGCGAACACTGAAGCTTTCTTT. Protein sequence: CARGQGAANTEAFF.

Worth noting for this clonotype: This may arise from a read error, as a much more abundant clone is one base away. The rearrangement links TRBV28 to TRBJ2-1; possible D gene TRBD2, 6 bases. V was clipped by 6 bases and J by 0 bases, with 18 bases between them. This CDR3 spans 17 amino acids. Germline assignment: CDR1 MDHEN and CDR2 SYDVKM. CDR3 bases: TGTGCCAGCAGCCCCTCAGGCGGGGTGTACTCCTACAATGAGCAGTTCTTC. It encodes CASSPSGGVYSYNEQFF.

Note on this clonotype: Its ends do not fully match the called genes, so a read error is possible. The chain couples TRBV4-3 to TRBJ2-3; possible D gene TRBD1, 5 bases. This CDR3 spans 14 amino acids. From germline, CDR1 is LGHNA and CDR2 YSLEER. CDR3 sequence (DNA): TGCGCCAGCGGTCCGTCTAGGGGCACAGATATGCAGTATTTT. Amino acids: CASGPSRGTDMQYF.

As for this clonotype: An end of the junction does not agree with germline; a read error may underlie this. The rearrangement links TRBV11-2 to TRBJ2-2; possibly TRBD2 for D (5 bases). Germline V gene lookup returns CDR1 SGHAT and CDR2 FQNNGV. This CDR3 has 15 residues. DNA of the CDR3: TGTCCCAGCAGCTTTGCGGAATTGAACACCGGGGAGCTGCTTTTT. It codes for CPSSFAELNTGELLF. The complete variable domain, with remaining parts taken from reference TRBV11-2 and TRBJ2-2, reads EAGVAQSPRYKIIEKRQSVAFWCNPISGHATLYWYQQILGQGPKLLIQFQNNGVVDDSQLPKDRFSAERLKGVDSTLKIQPAKLEDSAVYLCPSSFAELNTGELLFGEGSRLTVL.

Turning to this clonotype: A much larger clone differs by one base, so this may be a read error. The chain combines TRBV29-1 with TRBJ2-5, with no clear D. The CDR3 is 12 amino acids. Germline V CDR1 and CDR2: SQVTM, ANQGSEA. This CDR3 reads CSDEIRLEMQYF. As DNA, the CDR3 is TGCAGCGATGAAATACGGTTGGAGATGCAGTACTTC.

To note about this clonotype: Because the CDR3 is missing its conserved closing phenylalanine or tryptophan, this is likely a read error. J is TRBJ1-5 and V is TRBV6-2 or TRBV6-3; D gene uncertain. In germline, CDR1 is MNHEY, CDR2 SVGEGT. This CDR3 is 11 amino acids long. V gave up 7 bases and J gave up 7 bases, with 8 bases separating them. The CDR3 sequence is CASTDGQPQHI. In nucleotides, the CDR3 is TGTGCCAGCACTGATGGGCAGCCCCAGCATATT.

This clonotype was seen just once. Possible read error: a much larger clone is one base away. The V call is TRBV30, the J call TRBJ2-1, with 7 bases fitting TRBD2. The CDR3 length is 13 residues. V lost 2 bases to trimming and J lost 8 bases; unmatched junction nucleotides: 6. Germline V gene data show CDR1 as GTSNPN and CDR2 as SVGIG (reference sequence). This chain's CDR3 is CAWSPSGKDEQFF. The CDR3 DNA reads TGTGCCTGGAGTCCCAGCGGGAAGGATGAGCAGTTCTTC.

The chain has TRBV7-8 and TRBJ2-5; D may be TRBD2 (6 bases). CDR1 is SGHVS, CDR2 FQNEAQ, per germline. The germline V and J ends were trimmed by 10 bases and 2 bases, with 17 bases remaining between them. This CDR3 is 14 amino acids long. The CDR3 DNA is TGTGCCACTAGACCCGGGGGTGGGCAAGAGACCCAGTACTTC. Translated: CATRPGGGQETQYF.

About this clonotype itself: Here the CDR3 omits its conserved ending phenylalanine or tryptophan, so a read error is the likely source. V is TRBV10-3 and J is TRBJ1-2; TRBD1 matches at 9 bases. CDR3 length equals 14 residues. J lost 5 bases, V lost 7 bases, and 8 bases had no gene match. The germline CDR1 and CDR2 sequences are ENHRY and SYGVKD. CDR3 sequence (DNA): TGTGCCATCACTGAAACCGGGACAGGGTATGGCTACACCTTA. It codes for CAITETGTGYGYTL.

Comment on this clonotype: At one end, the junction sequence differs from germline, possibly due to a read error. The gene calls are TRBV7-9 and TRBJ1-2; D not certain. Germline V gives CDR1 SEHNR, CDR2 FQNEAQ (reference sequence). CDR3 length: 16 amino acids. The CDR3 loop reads CASNPEGRLPQYGYTF. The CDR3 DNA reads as TGTGCGAGCAACCCCGAGGGCAGGCTGCCCCAGTATGGCTACACCTTC.